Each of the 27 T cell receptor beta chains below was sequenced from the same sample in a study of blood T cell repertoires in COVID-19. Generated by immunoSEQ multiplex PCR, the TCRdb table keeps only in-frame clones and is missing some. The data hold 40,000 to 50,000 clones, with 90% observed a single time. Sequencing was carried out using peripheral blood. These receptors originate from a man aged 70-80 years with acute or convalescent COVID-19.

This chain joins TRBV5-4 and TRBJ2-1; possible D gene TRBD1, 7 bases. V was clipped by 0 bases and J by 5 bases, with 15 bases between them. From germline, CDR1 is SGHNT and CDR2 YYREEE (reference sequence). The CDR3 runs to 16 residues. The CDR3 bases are TGTGCCAGCAGCTTGGGGGCAGGGGGAGGAAACAATGAGCAGTTCTTC. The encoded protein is CASSLGAGGGNNEQFF.

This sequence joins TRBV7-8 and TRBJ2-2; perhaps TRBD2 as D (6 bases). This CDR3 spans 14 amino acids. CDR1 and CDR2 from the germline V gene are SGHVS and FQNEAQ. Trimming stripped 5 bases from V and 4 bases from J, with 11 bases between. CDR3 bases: TGTGCCAGCAGCCAGGTGGGGGGCACCGGGGAGCTGTTTTTT. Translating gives CASSQVGGTGELFF.

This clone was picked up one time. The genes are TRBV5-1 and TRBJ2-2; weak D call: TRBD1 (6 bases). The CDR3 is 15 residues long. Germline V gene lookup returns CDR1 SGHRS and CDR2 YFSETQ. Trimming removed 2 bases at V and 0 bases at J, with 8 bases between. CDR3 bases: TGCGCCAGCAGCTTCTGGACAGCGAACACCGGGGAGCTGTTTTTT. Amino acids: CASSFWTANTGELFF. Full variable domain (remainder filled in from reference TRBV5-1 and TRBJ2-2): KAGVTQTPRYLIKTRGQQVTLSCSPISGHRSVSWYQQTPGQGLQFLFEYFSETQRNKGNFPGRFSGRQFSNSRSEMNVSTLELGDSALYLCASSFWTANTGELFFGEGSRLTVL.

CDR3 in DNA: TGTGCCATCCACGCGGGGGGCTACACCTTC. Protein product: CAIHAGGYTF. The V and J genes are TRBV2 and TRBJ1-2; D not certain. With 10 bases removed from V and 8 bases from J, the gap between germline ends came to 11 bases. Germline CDR1 SNHLY, CDR2 FYNNEI. The CDR3 consists of 10 residues.

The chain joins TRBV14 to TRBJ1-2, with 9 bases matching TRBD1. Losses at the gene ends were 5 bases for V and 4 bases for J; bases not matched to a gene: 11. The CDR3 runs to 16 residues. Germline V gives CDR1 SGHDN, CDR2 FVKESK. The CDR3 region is CASSAPGQGVGYGYTF. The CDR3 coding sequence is TGTGCCAGCAGCGCCCCGGGACAGGGCGTGGGCTATGGCTACACCTTC. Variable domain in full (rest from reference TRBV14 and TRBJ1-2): EAGVTQFPSHSVIEKGQTVTLRCDPISGHDNLYWYRRVMGKEIKFLLHFVKESKQDESGMPNNRFLAERTGGTYSTLKVQPAELEDSGVYFCASSAPGQGVGYGYTFGSGTRLTVV.

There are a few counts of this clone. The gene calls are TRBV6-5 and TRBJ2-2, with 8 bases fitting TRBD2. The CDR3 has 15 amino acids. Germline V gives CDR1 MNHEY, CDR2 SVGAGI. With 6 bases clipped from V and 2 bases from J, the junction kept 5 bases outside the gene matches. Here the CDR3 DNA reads TGTGCCAGCAGAAGCGGGGGTCTAAACACCGGGGAGCTGTTTTTT. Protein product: CASRSGGLNTGELFF.

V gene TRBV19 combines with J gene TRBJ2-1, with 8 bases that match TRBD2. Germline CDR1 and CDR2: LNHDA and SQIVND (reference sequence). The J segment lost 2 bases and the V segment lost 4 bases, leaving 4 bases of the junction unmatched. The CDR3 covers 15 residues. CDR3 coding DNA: TGTGCCAGTAGTAGGGCGGGGGGCCCCTACAATGAGCAGTTCTTC. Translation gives CASSRAGGPYNEQFF.

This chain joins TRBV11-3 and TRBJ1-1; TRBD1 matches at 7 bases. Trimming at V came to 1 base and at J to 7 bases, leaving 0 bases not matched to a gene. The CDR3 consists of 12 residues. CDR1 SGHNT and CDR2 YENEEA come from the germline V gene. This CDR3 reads CASSLGQGEAFF. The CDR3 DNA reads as TGTGCCAGCAGCTTAGGACAGGGTGAAGCTTTCTTT.

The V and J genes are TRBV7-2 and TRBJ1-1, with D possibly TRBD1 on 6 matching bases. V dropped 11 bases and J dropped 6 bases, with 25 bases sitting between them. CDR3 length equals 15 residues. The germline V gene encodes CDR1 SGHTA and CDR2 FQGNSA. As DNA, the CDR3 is TGTGCCTCAGGGCGAGTCGTGCAGCGGGGGCCTGAAGCTTTCTTT. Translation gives CASGRVVQRGPEAFF.

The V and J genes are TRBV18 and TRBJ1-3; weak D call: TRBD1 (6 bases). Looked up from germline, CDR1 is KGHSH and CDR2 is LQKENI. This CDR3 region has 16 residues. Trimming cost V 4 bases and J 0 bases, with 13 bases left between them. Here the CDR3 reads CASSLGTGSSGNTIYF. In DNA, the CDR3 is TGTGCCAGCTCACTGGGTACAGGGTCCTCTGGAAACACCATATATTTT.

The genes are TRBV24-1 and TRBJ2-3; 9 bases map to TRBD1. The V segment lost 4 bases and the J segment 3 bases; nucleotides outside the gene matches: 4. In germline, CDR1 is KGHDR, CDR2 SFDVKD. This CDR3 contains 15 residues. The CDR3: CATSELGQGTDTQYF. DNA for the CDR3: TGTGCCACCAGTGAGTTGGGACAGGGAACAGATACGCAGTATTTT.

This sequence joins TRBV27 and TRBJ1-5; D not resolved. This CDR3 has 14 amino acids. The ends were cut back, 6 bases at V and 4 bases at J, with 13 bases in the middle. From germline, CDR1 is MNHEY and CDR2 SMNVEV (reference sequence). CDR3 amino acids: CASSPTGKNQPQHF. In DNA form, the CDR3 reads TGTGCCAGCAGCCCCACGGGAAAGAATCAGCCCCAGCATTTT.

CDR3 in DNA: TGTGCCAGCTCCTTTGGGGGGACAGGGGTCTACGAGCAGTACTTC. Protein product: CASSFGGTGVYEQYF. This chain links TRBV6-5 with TRBJ2-7, with 10 nucleotides matching TRBD1. V gave up 8 bases and J gave up 3 bases; unmatched junction bases: 10. Per germline, CDR1 MNHEY and CDR2 SVGAGI. The CDR3 covers 15 residues.

CDR3 coding DNA: TGTGCCAGCAGCGTAGGGGGCGGGATAAGCACAGATACGCAGTATTTT. It yields the protein CASSVGGGISTDTQYF. The J gene is TRBJ2-3, the V gene TRBV9; the D gene is possibly TRBD2 (6 bases). This CDR3 contains 16 residues. Per germline, CDR1 SGDLS and CDR2 YYNGEE. The V and J ends lost 0 bases and 0 bases respectively, with 11 bases between them.

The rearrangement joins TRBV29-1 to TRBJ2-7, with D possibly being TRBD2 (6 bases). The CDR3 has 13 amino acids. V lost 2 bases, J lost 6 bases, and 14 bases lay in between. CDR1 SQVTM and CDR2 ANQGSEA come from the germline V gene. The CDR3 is CSVEPLGTREQYF. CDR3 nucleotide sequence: TGCAGCGTTGAACCGTTAGGGACTCGCGAGCAGTACTTC.

The CDR3 DNA follows: TGTGCCAGCAGCCCGAGAACAGCCCGGGACAATAACAATGAGCAGTTCTTC. This gives the protein CASSPRTARDNNNEQFF. The chain joins TRBV4-2 to TRBJ2-1, with D tentatively TRBD1 (6 bases). The CDR3 contains 17 residues. V dropped 4 bases and J dropped 5 bases, with 21 bases sitting between them. The V gene's germline CDR1 is LGHNA and CDR2 YNFKEQ.

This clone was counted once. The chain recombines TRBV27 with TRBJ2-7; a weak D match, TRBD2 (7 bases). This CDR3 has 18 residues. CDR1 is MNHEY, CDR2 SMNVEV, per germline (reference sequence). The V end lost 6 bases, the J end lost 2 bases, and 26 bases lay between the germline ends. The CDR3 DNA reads TGTGCCAGCAGCCGACCCCCCATCTGGGGAGGGGGACCCTACGAGCAGTACTTC. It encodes CASSRPPIWGGGPYEQYF.

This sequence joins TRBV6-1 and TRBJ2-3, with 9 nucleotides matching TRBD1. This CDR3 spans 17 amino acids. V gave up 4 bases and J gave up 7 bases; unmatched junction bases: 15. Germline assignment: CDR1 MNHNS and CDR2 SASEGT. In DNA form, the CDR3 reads TGTGCCAGCAGTGGAGGCCATGGTGGGACAGGGCCAAATACGCAGTATTTT. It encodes CASSGGHGGTGPNTQYF.

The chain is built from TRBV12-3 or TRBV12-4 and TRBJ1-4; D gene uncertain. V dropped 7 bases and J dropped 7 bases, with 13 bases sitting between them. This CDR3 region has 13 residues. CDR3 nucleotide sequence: TGTGCCAGCACCCGGAGCGTGGGTGAAAAACTGTTTTTT. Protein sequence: CASTRSVGEKLFF.

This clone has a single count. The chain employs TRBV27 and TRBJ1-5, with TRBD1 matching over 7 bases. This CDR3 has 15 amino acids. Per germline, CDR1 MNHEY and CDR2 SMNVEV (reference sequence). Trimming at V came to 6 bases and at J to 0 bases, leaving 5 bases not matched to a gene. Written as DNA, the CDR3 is TGTGCCAGCAGGAGAGAGGGGGCTAGCAATCAGCCCCAGCATTTT. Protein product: CASRREGASNQPQHF.

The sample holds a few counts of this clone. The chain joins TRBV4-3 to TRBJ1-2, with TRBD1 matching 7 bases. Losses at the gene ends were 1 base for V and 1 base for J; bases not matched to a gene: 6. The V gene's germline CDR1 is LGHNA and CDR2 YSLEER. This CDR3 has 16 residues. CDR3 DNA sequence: TGCGCCAGCAGCCAAGTTAGGACAGGATATAACTATGGCTACACCTTC. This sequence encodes CASSQVRTGYNYGYTF.

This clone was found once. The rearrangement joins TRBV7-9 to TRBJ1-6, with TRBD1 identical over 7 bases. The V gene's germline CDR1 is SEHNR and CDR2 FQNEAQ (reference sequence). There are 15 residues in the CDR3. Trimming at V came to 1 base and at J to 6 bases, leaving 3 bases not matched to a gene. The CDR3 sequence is CASSLGDRPNSPLHF. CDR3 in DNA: TGTGCCAGCAGCTTAGGGGACAGACCTAATTCACCCCTCCACTTT. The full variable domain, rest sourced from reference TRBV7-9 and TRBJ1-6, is DTGVSQNPRHKITKRGQNVTFRCDPISEHNRLYWYRQTLGQGPEFLTYFQNEAQLEKSRLLSDRFSAERPKGSFSTLEIQRTEQGDSAMYLCASSLGDRPNSPLHFGNGTRLTVT.

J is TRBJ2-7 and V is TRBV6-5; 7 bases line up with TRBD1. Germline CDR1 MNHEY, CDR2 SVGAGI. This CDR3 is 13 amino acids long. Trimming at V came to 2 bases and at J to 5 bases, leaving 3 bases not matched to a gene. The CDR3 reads CASSYNRGDEQYF. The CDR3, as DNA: TGTGCCAGCAGTTACAACAGGGGCGACGAGCAGTACTTC.

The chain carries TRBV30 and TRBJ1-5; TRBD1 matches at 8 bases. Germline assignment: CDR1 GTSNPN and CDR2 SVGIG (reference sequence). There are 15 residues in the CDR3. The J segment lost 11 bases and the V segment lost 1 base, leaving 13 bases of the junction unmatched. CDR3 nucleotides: TGTGCCTGGAGTGGGGGCTGGACAGGGAAGCAGTCCCAGCATTTT. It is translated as CAWSGGWTGKQSQHF.

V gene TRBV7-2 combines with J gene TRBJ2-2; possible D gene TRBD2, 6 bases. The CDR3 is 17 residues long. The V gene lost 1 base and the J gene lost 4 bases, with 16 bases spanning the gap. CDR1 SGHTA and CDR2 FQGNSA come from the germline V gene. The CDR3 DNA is TGTGCCAGCAGCTTAGGGCTGGGACTGCAATCCACCGGGGAGCTGTTTTTT. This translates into CASSLGLGLQSTGELFF. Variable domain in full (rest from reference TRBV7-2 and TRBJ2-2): GAGVSQSPSNKVTEKGKDVELRCDPISGHTALYWYRQSLGQGLEFLIYFQGNSAPDKSGLPSDRFSAERTGGSVSTLTIQRTQQEDSAVYLCASSLGLGLQSTGELFFGEGSRLTVL.

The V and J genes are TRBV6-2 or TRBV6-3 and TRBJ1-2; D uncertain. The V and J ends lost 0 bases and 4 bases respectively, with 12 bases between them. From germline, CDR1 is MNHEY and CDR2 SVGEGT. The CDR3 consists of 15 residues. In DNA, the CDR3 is TGTGCCAGCAGTTACTCAGGGAGATTGGTCTATGGCTACACCTTC. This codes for CASSYSGRLVYGYTF.

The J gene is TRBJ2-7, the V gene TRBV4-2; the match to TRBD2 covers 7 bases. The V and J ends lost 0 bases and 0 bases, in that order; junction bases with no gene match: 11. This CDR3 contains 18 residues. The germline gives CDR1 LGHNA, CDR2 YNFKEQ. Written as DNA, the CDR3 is TGTGCCAGCAGCCAAGACCTGGGGGGGAGCACAAGCTCCTACGAGCAGTACTTC. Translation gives CASSQDLGGSTSSYEQYF.